The subject of this entry is one T cell receptor beta chain. PCR was performed a second time for about 7 to 12 cycles using a sample-barcoded 5' primer and a J-beta primer mix. TCRdb processed the 5' RACE reads anew with MiXCR; each CDR3 protein has one entry. This table has about 780,000 distinct CDR3 sequences, around 50% appearing once. This sample stems from a study of blood T cells in healthy people across ages. At least 5.5 micrograms of total RNA were extracted per sample. The TCR originated in a man older than 75 in good health. Material: blood.

The CDR3 sequence is CSPRGADSNEQFF. The CDR3 DNA reads TGCAGCCCTAGGGGGGCTGACAGCAATGAGCAGTTCTTC. The genes are TRBV20-1 and TRBJ2-1; possibly TRBD1 or TRBD2 for D (6 bases each). The CDR3 has 13 residues. Per the germline V gene, CDR1 is DFQATT and CDR2 is SNEGSKA (reference sequence).